The T cell receptor (beta chain) described here comes from a study of OX40 agonist ivuxolimab in advanced cancers. Study context: Patients undergoing dose escalation presented with hepatocellular carcinoma, melanoma, renal cell or head and neck cancer. Whole-study results and caveats: By week 6 at 0.1 to 3.0 mg/kg, blood CD4+ and CD8+ T cells had expanded clonally.

The table lists this clone with a few counts. What it binds is unknown. Assay: immunoSEQ multiplex PCR; the TCRdb copy retains only in-frame clones and omits some. This table holds fewer than 30,000 clones, 80% to 90% found once. The V gene lost 4 bases and the J gene lost 2 bases, with 28 bases spanning the gap. This CDR3 has 19 residues. Per germline, CDR1 SGHNT and CDR2 YYREEE (reference sequence). This chain uses TRBV5-4 with TRBJ2-7; no clear D gene. Source: CD4+ or CD8+ T cells sorted from blood, taken in a trial of the OX40 agonist ivuxolimab. The clonotype was recovered from an adult with an advanced solid tumor such as melanoma, head and neck, liver or kidney cancer. The CDR3, as DNA: TGTGCCAGCAGCCCACAGACGCCGCTCTCTGCCTCTTTCCCCTACGAGCAGTACTTC. Translation gives CASSPQTPLSASFPYEQYF.